The T cell receptor (beta chain) under discussion was sequenced for a study of blood T cells in healthy people across ages. Trimming left V 0 bases short and J 4 bases short, with 7 bases between. This CDR3 has 15 residues. CDR1 and CDR2 from the germline V gene are LGHNA and YNFKEQ. Turning to this clonotype: The antigen remains unidentified.

General study points: Roughly linear age-related decline in beta diversity appeared, significant by age roughly 40.

Alongside a J-beta primer mix, a sample-barcoded 5' primer served in a second PCR lasting roughly 6 to 11 cycles. In TCRdb, the 5' RACE reads were re-called with MiXCR into one record per CDR3 protein. The table lists hundreds of thousands of distinct CDR3 sequences, around 24% of them singletons. This sample was shared with a second study, whose subject was T cells of mothers and their children. That study adds: A slight, non-significant increase in overlap was found for related mother-child pairs relative to unrelated pairs.

Sequencing input: blood. This clonotype was obtained from a boy younger than 18 in good health. This rearrangement joins TRBV4-2 to TRBJ2-6, with D unclear. CDR3 nucleotide sequence: TGTGCCAGCAGCCAAGATCCCTGGGGGGCCAACGTCCTGACTTTC. Residues: CASSQDPWGANVLTF.